This T cell receptor (beta chain) derives from a study of blood T cell repertoires in COVID-19. In the source study's methods: Using reference gene primer amplification, nucleated cell counts were estimated. Using immunoSEQ multiplex PCR, the repertoire was profiled, and TCRdb retains in-frame clones only, with some absent. V and J calls and clone size come straight from that table; D and trimming were deduced from the DNA. The data show about 120,000 clones, 70% to 80% seen once. Germline V gives CDR1 LGHDT, CDR2 YNNKEL (reference sequence). This CDR3 has 16 amino acids. V gave up 5 bases and J gave up 0 bases; unmatched junction bases: 7.

This TCR derives from a human donor in a cohort sampled during active COVID-19. Material for sequencing was peripheral blood. The chain links TRBV3-1 (or the pseudogene TRBV3-2) to TRBJ1-3; the match to TRBD1 covers 7 bases. The CDR3 region is CASSTDRDFSGNTIYF. The CDR3 nucleotides read TGTGCCAGCAGCACTGACAGGGACTTCTCTGGAAACACCATATATTTT.